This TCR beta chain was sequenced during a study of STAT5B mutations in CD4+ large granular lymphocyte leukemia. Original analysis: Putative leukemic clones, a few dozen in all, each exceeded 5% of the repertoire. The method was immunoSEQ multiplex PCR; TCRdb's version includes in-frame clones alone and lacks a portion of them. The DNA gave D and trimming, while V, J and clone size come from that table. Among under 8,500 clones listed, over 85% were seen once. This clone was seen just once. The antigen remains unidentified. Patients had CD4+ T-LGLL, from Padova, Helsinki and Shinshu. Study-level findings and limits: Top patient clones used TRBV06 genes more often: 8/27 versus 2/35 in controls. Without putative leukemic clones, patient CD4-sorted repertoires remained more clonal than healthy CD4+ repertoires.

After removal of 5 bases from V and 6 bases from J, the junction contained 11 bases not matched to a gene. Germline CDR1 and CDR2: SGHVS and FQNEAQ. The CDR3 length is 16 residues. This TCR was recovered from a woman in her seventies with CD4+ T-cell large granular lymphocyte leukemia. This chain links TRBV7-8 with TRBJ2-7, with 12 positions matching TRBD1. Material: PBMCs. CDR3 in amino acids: CASSPSGTGGRGEQYF. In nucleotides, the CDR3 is TGTGCCAGCAGCCCCTCTGGGACAGGGGGCAGAGGCGAGCAGTACTTC. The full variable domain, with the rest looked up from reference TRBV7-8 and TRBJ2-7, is GAGVSQSPRYKVAKRGQDVALRCDPISGHVSLFWYQQALGQGPEFLTYFQNEAQLDKSGLPSDRFFAERPEGSVSTLKIQRTQQEDSAVYLCASSPSGTGGRGEQYFGPGTRLTVT.